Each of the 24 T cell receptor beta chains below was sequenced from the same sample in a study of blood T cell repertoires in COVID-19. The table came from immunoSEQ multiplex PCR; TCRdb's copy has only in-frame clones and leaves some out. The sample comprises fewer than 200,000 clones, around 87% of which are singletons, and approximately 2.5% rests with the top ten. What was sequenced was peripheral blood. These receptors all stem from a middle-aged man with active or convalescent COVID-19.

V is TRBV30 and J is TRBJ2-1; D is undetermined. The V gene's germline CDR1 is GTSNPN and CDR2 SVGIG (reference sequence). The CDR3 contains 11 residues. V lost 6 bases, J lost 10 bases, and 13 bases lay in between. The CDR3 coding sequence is TGTGCCTGTCTGAGGCAACCAGAGCAGTTCTTC. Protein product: CACLRQPEQFF.

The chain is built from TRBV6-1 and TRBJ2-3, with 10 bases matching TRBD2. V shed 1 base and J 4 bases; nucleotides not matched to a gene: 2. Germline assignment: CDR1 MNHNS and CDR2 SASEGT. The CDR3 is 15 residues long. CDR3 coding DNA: TGTGCCAGCAGTGAAGAGCGGGGGGGCTCAGATACGCAGTATTTT. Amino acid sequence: CASSEERGGSDTQYF.

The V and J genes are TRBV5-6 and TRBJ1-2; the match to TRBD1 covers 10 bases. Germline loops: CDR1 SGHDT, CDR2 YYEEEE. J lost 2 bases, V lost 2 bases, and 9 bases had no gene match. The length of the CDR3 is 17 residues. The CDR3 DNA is TGTGCCAGCAGCTTTTACCGTGGACAGGGGGTGAACTATGGCTACACCTTC. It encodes CASSFYRGQGVNYGYTF.

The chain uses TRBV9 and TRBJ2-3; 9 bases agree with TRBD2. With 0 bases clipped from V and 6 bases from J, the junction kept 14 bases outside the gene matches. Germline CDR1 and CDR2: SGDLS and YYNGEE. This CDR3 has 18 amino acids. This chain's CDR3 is CASSVAGAGGHWSDTQYF. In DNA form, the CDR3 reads TGTGCCAGCAGCGTAGCTGGAGCGGGGGGCCACTGGAGCGATACGCAGTATTTT.

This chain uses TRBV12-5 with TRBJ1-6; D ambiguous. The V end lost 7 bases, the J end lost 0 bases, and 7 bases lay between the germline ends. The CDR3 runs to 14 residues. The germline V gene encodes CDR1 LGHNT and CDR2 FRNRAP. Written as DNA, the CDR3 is TGTGCTAGTGCCAATAGCTCCTATAATTCACCCCTCCACTTT. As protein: CASANSSYNSPLHF.

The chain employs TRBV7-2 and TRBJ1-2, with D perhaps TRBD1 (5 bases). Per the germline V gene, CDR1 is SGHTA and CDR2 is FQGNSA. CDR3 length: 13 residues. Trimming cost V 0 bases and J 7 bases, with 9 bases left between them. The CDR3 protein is CASSLASRVGYTF. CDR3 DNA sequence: TGTGCCAGCAGCTTAGCGAGCAGGGTTGGCTACACCTTC.

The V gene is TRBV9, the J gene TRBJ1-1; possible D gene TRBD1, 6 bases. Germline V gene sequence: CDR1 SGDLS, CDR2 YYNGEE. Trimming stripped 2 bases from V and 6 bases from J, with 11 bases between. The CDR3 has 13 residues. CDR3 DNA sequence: TGTGCCAGCAGCGTCCGGACAGACGCTGAAGCTTTCTTT. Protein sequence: CASSVRTDAEAFF.

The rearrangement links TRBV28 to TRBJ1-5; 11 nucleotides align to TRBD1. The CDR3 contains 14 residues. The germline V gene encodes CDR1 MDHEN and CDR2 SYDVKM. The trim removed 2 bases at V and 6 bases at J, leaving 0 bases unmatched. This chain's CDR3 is CASSLGTGGQPQHF. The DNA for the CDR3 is TGTGCCAGCAGTTTAGGGACAGGGGGTCAGCCCCAGCATTTT.

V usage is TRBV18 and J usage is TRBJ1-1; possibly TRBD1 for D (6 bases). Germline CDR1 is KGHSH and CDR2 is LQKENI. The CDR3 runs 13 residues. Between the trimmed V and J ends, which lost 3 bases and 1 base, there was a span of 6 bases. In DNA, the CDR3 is TGTGCCAGCTCACCGACAGGGAACACTGAAGCTTTCTTT. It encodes CASSPTGNTEAFF.

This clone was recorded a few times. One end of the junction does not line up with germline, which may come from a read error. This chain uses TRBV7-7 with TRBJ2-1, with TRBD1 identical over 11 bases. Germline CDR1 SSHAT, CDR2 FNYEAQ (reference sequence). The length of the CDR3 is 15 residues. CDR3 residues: CASSLGTGGSNEQFF. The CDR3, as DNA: TGTGCTAGCAGCTTAGGGACAGGGGGTTCTAATGAGCAGTTCTTC.

CDR3 bases: TGCGCCAGCAGCCAGGGACAGGTTAACTCTGGAAACACCATATATTTT. Its translation: CASSQGQVNSGNTIYF. The chain joins TRBV4-3 to TRBJ1-3; 8 bases map to TRBD1. Trimming cost V 3 bases and J 0 bases; bases outside gene matches: 4. Per germline, CDR1 LGHNA and CDR2 YSLEER. The CDR3 length is 16 residues.

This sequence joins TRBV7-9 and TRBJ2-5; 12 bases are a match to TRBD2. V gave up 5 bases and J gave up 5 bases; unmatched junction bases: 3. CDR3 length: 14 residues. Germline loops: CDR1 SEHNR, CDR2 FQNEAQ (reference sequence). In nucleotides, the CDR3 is TGTGCCAGCAGCCGCGGGACTAGCGGGGAGACCCAGTACTTC. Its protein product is CASSRGTSGETQYF. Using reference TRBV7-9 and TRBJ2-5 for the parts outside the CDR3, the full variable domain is DTGVSQNPRHKITKRGQNVTFRCDPISEHNRLYWYRQTLGQGPEFLTYFQNEAQLEKSRLLSDRFSAERPKGSFSTLEIQRTEQGDSAMYLCASSRGTSGETQYFGPGTRLLVL.

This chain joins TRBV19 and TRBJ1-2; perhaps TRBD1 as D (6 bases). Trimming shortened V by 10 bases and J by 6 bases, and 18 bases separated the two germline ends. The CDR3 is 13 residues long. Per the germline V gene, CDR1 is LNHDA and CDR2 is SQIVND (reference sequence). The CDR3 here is CAIPTTGPDGYTF. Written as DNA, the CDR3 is TGTGCCATCCCAACGACAGGACCTGATGGCTACACCTTC.

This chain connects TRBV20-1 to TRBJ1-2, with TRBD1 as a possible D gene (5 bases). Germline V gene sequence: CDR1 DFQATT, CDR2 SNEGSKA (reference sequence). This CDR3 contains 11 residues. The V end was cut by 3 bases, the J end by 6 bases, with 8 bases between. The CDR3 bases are TGCAGTGCTAGCTGGGGCAATGGCTACACCTTC. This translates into CSASWGNGYTF.

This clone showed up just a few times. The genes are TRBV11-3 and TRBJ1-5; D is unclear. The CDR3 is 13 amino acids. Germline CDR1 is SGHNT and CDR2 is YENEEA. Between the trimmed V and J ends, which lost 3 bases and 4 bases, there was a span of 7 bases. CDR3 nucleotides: TGTGCCAGCAGCTTGGCAGCGAATCAGCCCCAGCATTTT. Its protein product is CASSLAANQPQHF.

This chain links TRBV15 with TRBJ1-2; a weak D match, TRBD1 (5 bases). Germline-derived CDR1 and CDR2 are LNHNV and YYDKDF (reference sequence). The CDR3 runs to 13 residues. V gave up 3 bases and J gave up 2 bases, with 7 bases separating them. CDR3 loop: CATSRTVNYGYTF. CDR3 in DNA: TGTGCCACCAGCAGGACAGTGAACTATGGCTACACCTTC.

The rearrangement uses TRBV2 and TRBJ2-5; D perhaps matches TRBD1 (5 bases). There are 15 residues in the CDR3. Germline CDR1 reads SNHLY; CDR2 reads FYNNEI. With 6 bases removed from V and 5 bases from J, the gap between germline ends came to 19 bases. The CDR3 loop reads CASSAPQGGSETQYF. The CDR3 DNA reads TGTGCCAGCAGCGCTCCCCAGGGTGGATCGGAGACCCAGTACTTC.

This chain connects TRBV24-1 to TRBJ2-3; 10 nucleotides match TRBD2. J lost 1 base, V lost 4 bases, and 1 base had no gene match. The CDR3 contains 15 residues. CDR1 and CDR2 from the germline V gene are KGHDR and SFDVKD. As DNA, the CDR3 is TGTGCCACCAGTGAAACTAGCGGGGGCACAGATACGCAGTATTTT. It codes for CATSETSGGTDTQYF.

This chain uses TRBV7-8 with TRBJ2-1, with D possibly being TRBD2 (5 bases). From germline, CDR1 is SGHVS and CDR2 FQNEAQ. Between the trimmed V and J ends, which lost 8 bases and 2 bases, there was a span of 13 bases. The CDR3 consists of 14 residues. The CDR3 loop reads CASVKEETYNEQFF. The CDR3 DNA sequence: TGTGCCAGCGTGAAGGAGGAAACCTACAATGAGCAGTTCTTC.

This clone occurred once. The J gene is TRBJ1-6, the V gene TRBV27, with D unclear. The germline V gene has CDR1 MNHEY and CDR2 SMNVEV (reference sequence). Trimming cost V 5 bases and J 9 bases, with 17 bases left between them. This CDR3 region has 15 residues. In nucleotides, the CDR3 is TGTGCCAGCAGTGAGGGCCGCGGCTTCGGTTCACCCCTCCACTTT. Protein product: CASSEGRGFGSPLHF.

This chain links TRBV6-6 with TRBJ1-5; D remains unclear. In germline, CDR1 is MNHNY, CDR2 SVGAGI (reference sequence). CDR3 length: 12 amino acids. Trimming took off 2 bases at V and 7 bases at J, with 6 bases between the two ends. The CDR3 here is CASSYAGQPQHF. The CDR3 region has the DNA TGTGCCAGCAGTTACGCGGGCCAGCCCCAGCATTTT.

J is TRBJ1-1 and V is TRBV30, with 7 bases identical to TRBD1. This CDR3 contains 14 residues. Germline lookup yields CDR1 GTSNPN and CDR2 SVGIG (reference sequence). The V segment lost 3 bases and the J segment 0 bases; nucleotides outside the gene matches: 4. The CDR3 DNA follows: TGTGCCTGGAGGAGGGACAGCCTGAACACTGAAGCTTTCTTT. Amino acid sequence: CAWRRDSLNTEAFF.

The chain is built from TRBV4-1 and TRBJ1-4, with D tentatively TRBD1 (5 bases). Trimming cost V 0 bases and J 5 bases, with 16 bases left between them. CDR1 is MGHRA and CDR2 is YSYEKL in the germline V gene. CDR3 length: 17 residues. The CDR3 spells CASSQEGTGALNEKLFF. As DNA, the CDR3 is TGCGCCAGCAGCCAAGAGGGAACAGGCGCCCTAAATGAAAAACTGTTTTTT.

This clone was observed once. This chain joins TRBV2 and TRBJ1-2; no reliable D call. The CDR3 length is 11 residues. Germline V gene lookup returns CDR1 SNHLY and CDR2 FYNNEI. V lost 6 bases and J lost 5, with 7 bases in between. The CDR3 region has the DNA TGTGCCAGCAGGGCAGGATATGGCTACACCTTC. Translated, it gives CASRAGYGYTF. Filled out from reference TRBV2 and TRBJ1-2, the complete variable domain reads EPEVTQTPSHQVTQMGQEVILRCVPISNHLYFYWYRQILGQKVEFLVSFYNNEISEKSEIFDDQFSVERPDGSNFTLKIRSTKLEDSAMYFCASRAGYGYTFGSGTRLTVV.